A single sample gave rise to the 2 T cell receptor beta chains below, sequenced in a study of T cell repertoires in cytomegalovirus infection. No antigen has been identified for these receptors. One entry per CDR3 protein results from TCRdb running MiXCR on the reads. Of 800,000 to 950,000 distinct CDR3 sequences listed, approximately 30% were seen once; the top ten hold under 15%. Sequencing used cultured CD8+ T cells from PBMCs, obtained from culture after CMV antigen stimulation. Receptors were obtained from a human donor in good health (CMV status not recorded). Some clones in this sample may be carry-over from other donors' samples.

The rearrangement links TRBV5-1 to TRBJ1-2; a possible D gene is TRBD1 (6 bases). CDR1 SGHRS and CDR2 YFSETQ come from the germline V gene. V was shortened by 0 bases and J by 2 bases, with 17 bases between the two germline ends. This CDR3 contains 17 residues. In DNA, the CDR3 is TGCGCCAGCAGCTTGGCCGGCCGGGGGGCGTTCAACTATGGCTACACCTTC. Translated, it gives CASSLAGRGAFNYGYTF.

This clonotype was found a few times. The chain employs TRBV7-9 and TRBJ2-5; 7 bases fit TRBD2. Germline CDR1 reads SEHNR; CDR2 reads FQNEAQ (reference sequence). With 3 bases clipped from V and 5 bases from J, the junction kept 6 bases outside the gene matches. The CDR3 totals 14 residues. In nucleotides, the CDR3 is TGTGCCAGCAGCTTCTTTACCGGGGGGGAGACCCAGTACTTC. The encoded protein is CASSFFTGGETQYF.